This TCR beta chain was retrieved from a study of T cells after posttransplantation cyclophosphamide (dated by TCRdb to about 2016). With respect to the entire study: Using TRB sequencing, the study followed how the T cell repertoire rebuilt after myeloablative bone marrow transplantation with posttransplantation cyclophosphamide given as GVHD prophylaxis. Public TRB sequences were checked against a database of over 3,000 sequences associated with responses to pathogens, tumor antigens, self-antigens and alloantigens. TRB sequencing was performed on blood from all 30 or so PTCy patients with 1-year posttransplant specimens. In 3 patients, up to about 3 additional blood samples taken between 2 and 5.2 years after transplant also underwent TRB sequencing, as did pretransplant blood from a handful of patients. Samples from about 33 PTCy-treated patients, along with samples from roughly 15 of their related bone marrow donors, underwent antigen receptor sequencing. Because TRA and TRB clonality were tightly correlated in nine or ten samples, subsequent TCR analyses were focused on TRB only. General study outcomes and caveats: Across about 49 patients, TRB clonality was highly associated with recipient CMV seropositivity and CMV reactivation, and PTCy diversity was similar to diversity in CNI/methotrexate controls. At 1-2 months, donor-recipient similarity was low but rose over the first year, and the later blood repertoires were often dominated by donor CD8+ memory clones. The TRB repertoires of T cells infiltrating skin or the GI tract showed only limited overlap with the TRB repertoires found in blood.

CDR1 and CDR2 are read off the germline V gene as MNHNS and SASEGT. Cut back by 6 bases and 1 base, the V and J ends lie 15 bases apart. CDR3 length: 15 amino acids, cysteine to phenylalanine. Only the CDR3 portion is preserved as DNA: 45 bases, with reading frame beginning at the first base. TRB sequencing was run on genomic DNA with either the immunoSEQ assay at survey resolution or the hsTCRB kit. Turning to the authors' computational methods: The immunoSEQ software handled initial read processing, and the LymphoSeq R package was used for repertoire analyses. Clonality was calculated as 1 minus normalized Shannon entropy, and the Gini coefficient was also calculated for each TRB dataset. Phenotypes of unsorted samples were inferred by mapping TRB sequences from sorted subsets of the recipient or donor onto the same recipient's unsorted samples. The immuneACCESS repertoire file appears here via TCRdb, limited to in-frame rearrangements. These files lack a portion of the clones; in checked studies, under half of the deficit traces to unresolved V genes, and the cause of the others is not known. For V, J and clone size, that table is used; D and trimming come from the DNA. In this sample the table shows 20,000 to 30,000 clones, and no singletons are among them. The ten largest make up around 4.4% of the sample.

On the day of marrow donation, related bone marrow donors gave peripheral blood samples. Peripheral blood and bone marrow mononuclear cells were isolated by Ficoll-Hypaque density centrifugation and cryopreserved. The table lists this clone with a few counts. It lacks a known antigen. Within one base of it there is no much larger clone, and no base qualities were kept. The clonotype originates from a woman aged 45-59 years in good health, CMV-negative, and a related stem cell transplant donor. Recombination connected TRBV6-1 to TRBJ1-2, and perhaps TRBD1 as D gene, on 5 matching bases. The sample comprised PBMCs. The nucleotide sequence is TGTGCCAGCAGCCCTTATATGACAGATAACTATGGCTACACCTTC. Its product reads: CASSPYMTDNYGYTF.